This is a list of T cell receptor beta chains from one sample in a study of CD8+ T cells in alopecia areata. Using immunoSEQ multiplex PCR, the repertoire was profiled, and TCRdb retains in-frame clones only, with some absent. The sample yields approximately 58,000 clones, around 47% seen once. Sequencing input: NKG2D-low CD8+ T cells sorted from blood. Receptor source: a human donor with alopecia areata. Each CDR3 is given with its conserved first and last residue. A D gene is named only where the DNA matches it firmly.

V gene: TRBV7-9; J gene: TRBJ2-3; D gene: -; CDR3 protein: CASSLGGRTDTQYF
V gene: TRBV29-1; J gene: TRBJ2-2; D gene: -; CDR3 protein: CSVALGTGELFF
V gene: TRBV29-1; J gene: TRBJ2-1; D gene: -; CDR3 protein: CSALGDSYNEQFF
V gene: TRBV29-1; J gene: TRBJ2-3; D gene: TRBD2; CDR3 protein: CSVTLLAGGPSTDTQYF
V gene: TRBV29-1; J gene: TRBJ2-1; D gene: TRBD2; CDR3 protein: CSADGRAASGISSYNEQFF
V gene: TRBV9; J gene: TRBJ1-3; D gene: -; CDR3 protein: CASSYRDPGNTIYF
V gene: TRBV7-8; J gene: TRBJ2-2; D gene: TRBD1; CDR3 protein: CASTDPPGTGDTGELFF
V gene: TRBV2; J gene: TRBJ2-3; D gene: -; CDR3 protein: CASSGTPDTQYF
V gene: TRBV19; J gene: TRBJ1-1; D gene: -; CDR3 protein: CASSMAGRTEAFF
V gene: TRBV28; J gene: TRBJ2-1; D gene: -; CDR3 protein: CASSFIGGSGAYLYNEQFF
V gene: TRBV7-9; J gene: TRBJ2-7; D gene: -; CDR3 protein: CASSLVAGNYEQYF
V gene: TRBV2; J gene: TRBJ2-5; D gene: TRBD2; CDR3 protein: CASRLAGGLQETQYF
V gene: TRBV7-9; J gene: TRBJ1-2; D gene: TRBD1; CDR3 protein: CASSLGGQAPGGYTF
V gene: TRBV7-3; J gene: TRBJ2-1; D gene: -; CDR3 protein: CASSSQAGAYNEQFF
V gene: TRBV7-2; J gene: TRBJ2-3; D gene: TRBD2; CDR3 protein: CASSTDAGGGDPDTQYF
V gene: TRBV4-3; J gene: TRBJ2-7; D gene: -; CDR3 protein: CASSQGSGAEQYF
V gene: TRBV7-9; J gene: TRBJ1-1; D gene: -; CDR3 protein: CASRRPSGGGTEAFF
V gene: TRBV28; J gene: TRBJ1-1; D gene: -; CDR3 protein: CASSLSGRLNTEAFF
V gene: TRBV7-2; J gene: TRBJ2-1; D gene: -; CDR3 protein: CASSSGSYNEQFF
V gene: TRBV29-1; J gene: TRBJ1-2; D gene: -; CDR3 protein: CSAPTRDYGYTF
V gene: TRBV7-9; J gene: TRBJ2-3; D gene: -; CDR3 protein: CASSPAWLGDTDTQYF
V gene: TRBV15; J gene: TRBJ2-7; D gene: -; CDR3 protein: CATSGSVSNEQYF
V gene: TRBV7-9; J gene: TRBJ1-5; D gene: -; CDR3 protein: CASSLEGSSNQPQHF
V gene: TRBV6-5; J gene: TRBJ2-5; D gene: -; CDR3 protein: CASSYSDPGDQETQYF
V gene: TRBV4-3; J gene: TRBJ2-3; D gene: -; CDR3 protein: CASSRSGTQYF
V gene: TRBV29-1; J gene: TRBJ2-7; D gene: TRBD1; CDR3 protein: CSVVGQNFYEQYF
V gene: TRBV4-3; J gene: TRBJ1-2; D gene: -; CDR3 protein: CASGPYRFYYGYTF
V gene: TRBV28; J gene: TRBJ2-3; D gene: -; CDR3 protein: CASRGDTQYF
V gene: TRBV9; J gene: TRBJ2-3; D gene: -; CDR3 protein: CASREGAGITDTQYF
V gene: TRBV13; J gene: TRBJ2-1; D gene: TRBD2; CDR3 protein: CASRRTSAGEQFF